This TCR beta chain stems from a study of regulatory T cells in long-lasting Graves disease. This CDR3 comprises 15 residues. The V end lost 0 bases, the J end lost 8 bases, and 17 bases lay between the germline ends. Germline loops: CDR1 DFQATT, CDR2 SNEGSKA (reference sequence). There are a few counts of this clonotype. As for time point: newly diagnosed GD, antithyroid drugs for less than 3 months. TCR sequences were obtained from RNA taken from PBMCs. According to the study, TCR beta libraries were built with iRepertoire HTBI primers and CDR3-region Arm-PCR. TCRdb ran MiXCR on the multiplex PCR reads and lists one entry per CDR3 protein. The sample includes over 300,000 distinct CDR3 sequences, around 15% seen only once; the top ten take about a fifth.

The rearrangement links TRBV20-1 to TRBJ2-1; tentative D call: TRBD1 (5 bases). Sequencing was performed on peripheral blood mononuclear cells (PBMCs), taken at new diagnosis, from a patient treated with antithyroid drugs. This clonotype originated in a female donor with Graves disease. The CDR3 here is CSARDLQELRDEQFF. The CDR3 nucleotides read TGCAGTGCTAGAGATCTACAGGAGCTACGGGATGAGCAGTTCTTC.